These T cell receptor beta chains were read from a single sample in a study of shared clonotypes between healthy human individuals. Using immunoSEQ multiplex PCR, the repertoire was profiled, and TCRdb retains in-frame clones only, with some absent. Found here are 450,000 to 500,000 clones, about 85% of them singletons; the top ten hold roughly 13%. The sample comprised PBMCs. The receptors originated from a woman between 35 and 50 years old in good health. Some clones in this sample may be carry-over from other donors' samples. Each CDR3 is given with its conserved first and last residue. D genes are given only for firm matches. Rows may omit the clone size; those that give it use once, few, many or a size class.

j_call clone_size d_call v_call cdr3_aa cdr3_nt
TRBJ1-3 NA NA TRBV5-4 CASSSGSNRGGNTIYF TGTGCCAGCAGCTCCGGGTCGAATAGGGGCGGAAACACCATATATTTT
TRBJ2-1 NA NA TRBV6-6 CASRDIRVSNEQFF TGTGCCAGCAGGGATATAAGGGTTTCCAATGAGCAGTTCTTC
TRBJ2-1 NA TRBD1 TRBV5-8 CASSFRGRSSYNEQFF TGTGCCAGCAGCTTCAGGGGGCGAAGCTCCTACAATGAGCAGTTCTTC
TRBJ2-4 NA NA TRBV28 CASSKSGDKNIQYF TGTGCCAGCAGTAAATCGGGAGACAAAAACATTCAGTACTTC
TRBJ2-2 NA NA TRBV25-1 CASSDRDSPTGELFF TGTGCCAGCAGTGATAGGGACTCTCCCACCGGGGAGCTGTTTTTT
TRBJ2-3 NA NA TRBV7-3 CASSLDRADTQYF TGTGCCAGCAGCCTGGATCGGGCAGATACGCAGTATTTT
TRBJ1-4 NA NA TRBV28 CASSPGLFLPREKLFF TGTGCCAGCAGTCCCGGACTATTCCTCCCTCGGGAAAAACTGTTTTTT
TRBJ1-3 NA NA TRBV27 CASSSRPSSGNTIYF TGTGCCAGCTCGTCCAGGCCCTCCTCTGGAAACACCATATATTTT
TRBJ2-3 many NA TRBV25-1 CASSERDRGADTQYF TGTGCCAGCAGTGAACGGGATAGGGGGGCAGATACGCAGTATTTT
TRBJ2-3 NA NA TRBV13 CASSLRGSGARDTQYF TGTGCCAGCAGCCTTCGGGGTAGCGGAGCCCGGGATACGCAGTATTTT
TRBJ2-7 NA TRBD2 TRBV19 CASSISGRFDEQYF TGTGCCAGTAGTATTAGCGGGAGATTCGACGAGCAGTACTTC